A selection of T cell receptor beta chains follows, all from one sample in a study of shared clonotypes between healthy human individuals. Repertoires were generated with immunoSEQ multiplex PCR, while TCRdb's copy carries only in-frame clones and drops some. The sample includes over 2 million clones, 85% to 95% of them seen just once. What was sequenced was naive CD4+ T cells sorted from blood. These receptors all stem from a man between 18 and 29 years old in good health. Both conserved end residues are part of each CDR3. Each record gives: CDR3 protein, CDR3 DNA, clone size, J gene, V gene, D gene. D genes are given only for firm matches. Clone sizes are given selectively: once, few, many, or a class where the clone is expanded.

CASSLRVQNTGELFF,TGTGCCAGCAGCCTTCGGGTGCAGAACACCGGGGAGCTGTTTTTT,.,TRBJ2-2,TRBV11-2,.
CASSFEAFF,TGTGCCAGCAGCTTCGAAGCTTTCTTT,.,TRBJ1-1,TRBV7-9,.
CAISDLGQTLPYEQYF,TGTGCCATCAGTGATCTGGGACAGACGCTTCCCTACGAGCAGTACTTC,.,TRBJ2-7,TRBV10-3,TRBD1
CAISEFGQGSYGYTF,TGTGCCATCAGTGAGTTCGGACAGGGGAGCTATGGCTACACCTTC,.,TRBJ1-2,TRBV10-3,TRBD1
CASSGHPSNQPQHF,TGTGCCAGCTCGGGACACCCAAGCAATCAGCCCCAGCATTTT,.,TRBJ1-5,TRBV25-1,.
CASSVGQGNYGYTF,TGTGCCAGCAGCGTAGGACAGGGGAACTATGGCTACACCTTC,.,TRBJ1-2,TRBV9,TRBD1
CASSAPRGSEQYF,TGTGCCAGCAGTGCCCCCAGGGGCAGCGAGCAGTACTTC,.,TRBJ2-7,TRBV2,.
CASSAGTISYGYTF,TGTGCCAGTTCTGCCGGGACCATATCCTATGGCTACACCTTC,.,TRBJ1-2,TRBV27,.
CAWRLTGGNEQFF,TGTGCCTGGAGATTGACAGGTGGCAATGAGCAGTTCTTC,.,TRBJ2-1,TRBV30,.
CASSVTGFQNEQYF,TGTGCCAGCAGTGTGACAGGGTTTCAGAACGAGCAGTACTTC,.,TRBJ2-7,TRBV6-1,TRBD1
CASSLDFGGELFF,TGTGCCAGCAGCTTAGATTTCGGCGGGGAGCTGTTTTTT,.,TRBJ2-2,TRBV11-2,.
CASSSRPGTGYGYTF,TGTGCCAGCAGCTCACGTCCCGGGACAGGGTATGGCTACACCTTC,.,TRBJ1-2,TRBV7-6,TRBD1
CASSYSPGGYQPQHF,TGTGCCAGCAGTTACTCCCCAGGGGGGTATCAGCCCCAGCATTTT,.,TRBJ1-5,TRBV6-6,TRBD1
CSASEGTEQYF,TGCAGTGCTAGCGAGGGGACCGAGCAGTACTTC,once,TRBJ2-7,TRBV20-1,.
CASSIEGLPLETQYF,TGTGCCAGTAGTATAGAGGGATTACCTCTGGAGACCCAGTACTTC,.,TRBJ2-5,TRBV19,.
CASSPGWTSGGGETQYF,TGTGCCAGCAGCCCAGGGTGGACTAGCGGGGGAGGAGAGACCCAGTACTTC,.,TRBJ2-5,TRBV7-3,TRBD2
CASRQPFRQGGAITEAFF,TGTGCCAGCAGGCAGCCCTTCCGGCAGGGGGGAGCGATCACTGAAGCTTTCTTT,.,TRBJ1-1,TRBV7-9,TRBD1
CASSPVRDRASGNTIYF,TGTGCCAGCTCACCTGTCCGGGACAGGGCCTCTGGAAACACCATATATTTT,few,TRBJ1-3,TRBV18,TRBD1
CASSEALRADTQYF,TGTGCCAGCAGTGAAGCGCTTCGGGCAGATACGCAGTATTTT,.,TRBJ2-3,TRBV6-1,.
CASSLGLAGTEAFF,TGTGCCAGCAGCTTAGGTTTAGCGGGGACTGAAGCTTTCTTT,.,TRBJ1-1,TRBV11-2,.
CARRSGTGKEEKLFF,TGTGCCAGAAGAAGCGGGACAGGGAAAGAAGAAAAACTGTTTTTT,.,TRBJ1-4,TRBV5-3,TRBD1
CASSQLSQPGKYEQYF,TGTGCCAGCAGCCAATTAAGCCAGCCTGGGAAATACGAGCAGTACTTC,.,TRBJ2-7,TRBV14,.
CASSGRDEKNSPLHF,TGTGCCAGCAGTGGACGGGACGAAAAAAATTCACCCCTCCACTTT,.,TRBJ1-6,TRBV28,.
CASRNTGAVEGYTF,TGCGCCAGCAGAAATACAGGGGCGGTAGAAGGCTACACCTTC,.,TRBJ1-2,TRBV5-1,TRBD1
CASRNFGNTEAFF,TGTGCCAGCCGGAATTTTGGGAACACTGAAGCTTTCTTT,.,TRBJ1-1,TRBV27,.
CASSQDYGVVQYF,TGCGCCAGCAGCCAAGATTACGGGGTAGTCCAGTACTTC,.,TRBJ2-5,TRBV4-1,.